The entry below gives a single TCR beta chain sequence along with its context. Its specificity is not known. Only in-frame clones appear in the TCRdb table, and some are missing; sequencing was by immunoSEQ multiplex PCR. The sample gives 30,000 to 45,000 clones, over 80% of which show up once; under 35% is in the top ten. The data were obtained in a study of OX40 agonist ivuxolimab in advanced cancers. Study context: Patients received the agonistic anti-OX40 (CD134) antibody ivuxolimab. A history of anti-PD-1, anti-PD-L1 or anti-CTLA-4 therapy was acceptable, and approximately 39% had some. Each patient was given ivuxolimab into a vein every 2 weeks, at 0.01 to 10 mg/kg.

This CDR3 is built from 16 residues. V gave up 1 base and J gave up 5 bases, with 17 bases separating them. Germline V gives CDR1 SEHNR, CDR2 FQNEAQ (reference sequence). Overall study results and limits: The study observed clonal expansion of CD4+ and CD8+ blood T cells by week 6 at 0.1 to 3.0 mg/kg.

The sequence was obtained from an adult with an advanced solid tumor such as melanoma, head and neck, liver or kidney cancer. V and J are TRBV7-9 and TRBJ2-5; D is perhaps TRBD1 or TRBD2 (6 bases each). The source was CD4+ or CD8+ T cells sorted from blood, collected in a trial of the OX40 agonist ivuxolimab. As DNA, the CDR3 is TGTGCCAGCAGCTTAGGTCCGGGGGCTCGTCTGGAGACCCAGTACTTC. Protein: CASSLGPGARLETQYF.